A single sample is the source of the 31 T cell receptor beta chains below, sequenced in a study of shared clonotypes between healthy human individuals. Repertoires were generated with immunoSEQ multiplex PCR, while TCRdb's copy carries only in-frame clones and drops some. This sample has about 100,000 clones, with roughly 66% found just once. Sequenced sample: memory CD8+ T cells sorted from blood. This sample's subset: CD45RO+ cells pooled with CCR7-negative TemRA cells. The receptors stem from a woman in her thirties in good health.

This chain joins TRBV4-1 and TRBJ2-1; D tentatively reads TRBD1 or TRBD2 (5 bases each). The CDR3 is made up of 16 amino acids. V shed 0 bases and J shed 7 bases, with 16 bases lying between them. Germline CDR1 and CDR2: MGHRA and YSYEKL. The CDR3 reads CASSQDGTQKGNEQFF. The CDR3 bases are TGCGCCAGCAGCCAAGATGGGACGCAGAAAGGGAATGAGCAGTTCTTC.

This clone showed up just once. This chain uses TRBV7-6 with TRBJ2-7, with 9 positions matching TRBD1. The ends lost 5 bases at V and 6 bases at J; junction bases unmatched: 8. The germline gives CDR1 SGHVS, CDR2 FNYEAQ. CDR3 length: 14 residues. For the CDR3, the DNA is TGTGCCAGCAGCCTGGGACAGGGTAAGAGCGAGCAGTACTTC. Protein product: CASSLGQGKSEQYF.

The chain carries TRBV1 and TRBJ2-5; the table names TRBD2, a call not compared with the DNA. The J call may be mistaken, given a closer DNA end match to TRBJ2-7. TRBV1 corresponds to a pseudogene. CDR3 size: 19 residues. CDR3 sequence reads: CTSSQDPPKAGGHSYEQYF. The CDR3 DNA reads TGCACCAGCAGCCAAGACCCCCCTAAGGCGGGAGGCCACTCCTACGAGCAGTACTTC.

The CDR3 DNA sequence: TGTGCCAGTAGTATAGGTACCTCCGTGGGGCTTTACGAGCAGTACTTC. Its translation is CASSIGTSVGLYEQYF. V gene TRBV19 combines with J gene TRBJ2-7; tentatively, D is TRBD1 (5 bases). CDR3 length: 16 amino acids. Trimming shortened V by 1 base and J by 4 bases, and 17 bases separated the two germline ends. Germline values: CDR1 LNHDA, CDR2 SQIVND (reference sequence).

The chain combines TRBV4-1 with TRBJ2-7; D may be TRBD1 (7 bases). V shed 1 base and J shed 6 bases, with 16 bases lying between them. The germline V gene encodes CDR1 MGHRA and CDR2 YSYEKL. The CDR3 length is 15 residues. CDR3 bases: TGCGCCAGCAGCCAAGGGTTCAGGGGGGTAGGCGAGCAGTACTTC. Protein: CASSQGFRGVGEQYF.

This chain joins TRBV6-5 and TRBJ1-1, with a weak D call TRBD1 (6 bases). V was cut by 2 bases and J by 4 bases, with 8 bases left in between. The CDR3 has 13 residues. In germline, CDR1 is MNHEY, CDR2 SVGAGI. The CDR3 reads CASSYLTGTEAFF. The CDR3 bases are TGTGCCAGCAGTTACCTGACAGGCACTGAAGCTTTCTTT.

The chain has TRBV28 and TRBJ1-1; D is uncertain. The CDR3 sequence is 13 residues long. V dropped 5 bases and J dropped 0 bases, with 7 bases sitting between them. The germline gives CDR1 MDHEN, CDR2 SYDVKM. The CDR3 reads CASSRLLNTEAFF. CDR3 DNA: TGTGCCAGCAGTCGACTTTTGAACACTGAAGCTTTCTTT.

The chain employs TRBV7-8 and TRBJ2-5; 7 bases are a match to TRBD2. Germline lookup yields CDR1 SGHVS and CDR2 FQNEAQ. The length of the CDR3 is 16 residues. Germline trimming cut 5 bases from V and 0 bases from J; bases unmatched to any gene: 9. In DNA form, the CDR3 reads TGTGCCAGCAGCCGTTGGACTAGTCGGTACCAAGAGACCCAGTACTTC. Amino acids: CASSRWTSRYQETQYF.

For the CDR3, the DNA is TGTGCCAGCAGTGAATCCGGGACTAGCGGGAGAAGCCACGAGCAGTACTTC. As protein: CASSESGTSGRSHEQYF. This chain joins TRBV25-1 and TRBJ2-5; 14 nucleotides align to TRBD2. The end of the DNA fits TRBJ2-7 better, so the J call may be wrong. The CDR3 runs 17 residues. The V gene's germline CDR1 is MGHDK and CDR2 SYGVNS.

This chain connects TRBV28 to TRBJ2-7; D is ambiguous. CDR1 is MDHEN and CDR2 is SYDVKM in the germline V gene. V was pared by 5 bases and J by 4 bases, with 15 bases between. The CDR3 is made up of 14 amino acids. The CDR3 region is CASSHRTLPYEQYF. The DNA of the CDR3 is TGTGCCAGCAGTCACCGGACCCTACCTTACGAGCAGTACTTC.

V usage is TRBV5-6 and J usage is TRBJ2-1, with D possibly being TRBD2 (6 bases). V was cut by 2 bases and J by 6 bases, with 6 bases left in between. Germline CDR1 reads SGHDT; CDR2 reads YYEEEE. This CDR3 region has 12 residues. The CDR3 sequence: CASSLAGNEQFF. CDR3 sequence (DNA): TGTGCCAGCAGCTTAGCGGGCAATGAGCAGTTCTTC. The full variable domain, completed using reference TRBV5-6 and TRBJ2-1, is DAGVTQSPTHLIKTRGQQVTLRCSPKSGHDTVSWYQQALGQGPQFIFQYYEEEERQRGNFPDRFSGHQFPNYSSELNVNALLLGDSALYLCASSLAGNEQFFGPGTRLTVL.

The V call is TRBV11-2, the J call TRBJ1-4; 8 nucleotides match TRBD1. V gave up 5 bases and J gave up 8 bases; unmatched junction bases: 10. CDR1 and CDR2 (germline): SGHAT, FQNNGV. The CDR3 consists of 15 residues. CDR3: CASSITRTGWEKLFF. DNA for the CDR3: TGTGCCAGCAGCATCACGAGGACAGGGTGGGAAAAACTGTTTTTT.

V and J are TRBV7-9 and TRBJ1-1; possibly TRBD1 for D (6 bases). This CDR3 has 16 amino acids. Per germline, CDR1 SEHNR and CDR2 FQNEAQ (reference sequence). V was clipped by 6 bases and J by 1 base, with 18 bases between them. The chain's CDR3 is CASSLIPGHTNTEAFF. For the CDR3, the DNA is TGTGCCAGCAGTTTGATCCCGGGACACACGAACACTGAAGCTTTCTTT.

The chain links TRBV11-2 to TRBJ1-1, with 9 bases lining up with TRBD1. CDR3 length: 15 residues. After removal of 1 base from V and 3 bases from J, the junction contained 3 bases not matched to a gene. The germline V gene encodes CDR1 SGHAT and CDR2 FQNNGV. The CDR3 is CASSLVDRGYTEAFF. The CDR3 coding sequence is TGTGCCAGCAGCTTAGTGGACAGGGGATACACTGAAGCTTTCTTT.

The genes are TRBV27 and TRBJ2-1; 9 nucleotides match TRBD2. V was pared by 3 bases and J by 1 base, with 4 bases of the junction left unmatched. The CDR3 is made up of 16 amino acids. Germline V gives CDR1 MNHEY, CDR2 SMNVEV (reference sequence). CDR3: CASSFSGSGSYNEQFF. DNA of the CDR3: TGTGCCAGCAGTTTTAGCGGGAGTGGGTCCTACAATGAGCAGTTCTTC.

This clone occurred many times. The CDR3 nucleotides read TGTGCCAGTAGTATAGCGGGGCGATTCTACTCTGGGGCCAACGTCCTGACTTTC. Its protein product is CASSIAGRFYSGANVLTF. The chain combines TRBV19 with TRBJ2-6, with D possibly called TRBD1 or TRBD2 (5 bases each). The CDR3 has 18 amino acids. Germline loops: CDR1 LNHDA, CDR2 SQIVND (reference sequence). V lost 1 base, J lost 0 bases, and 13 bases lay in between.

The rearrangement uses TRBV2 and TRBJ2-3, with D hard to call. The CDR3 loop spans 15 amino acids. CDR1 SNHLY and CDR2 FYNNEI come from the germline V gene. V was cut by 3 bases and J by 0 bases, with 10 bases left in between. The CDR3 reads CASSDPQASTDTQYF. The CDR3 bases are TGTGCCAGCAGTGACCCACAAGCTAGCACAGATACGCAGTATTTT.

This sequence joins TRBV19 and TRBJ2-1; 11 positions agree with TRBD2. The CDR3 spans 18 residues. With 0 bases clipped from V and 7 bases from J, the junction kept 11 bases outside the gene matches. CDR1 is LNHDA and CDR2 is SQIVND in the germline V gene (reference sequence). The CDR3 here is CASSIDFSLAGGINEQFF. The CDR3 region has the DNA TGTGCCAGTAGTATAGACTTTTCCCTAGCGGGAGGTATTAATGAGCAGTTCTTC. The complete variable domain, with remaining parts taken from reference TRBV19 and TRBJ2-1, reads DGGITQSPKYLFRKEGQNVTLSCEQNLNHDAMYWYRQDPGQGLRLIYYSQIVNDFQKGDIAEGYSVSREKKESFPLTVTSAQKNPTAFYLCASSIDFSLAGGINEQFFGPGTRLTVL.

This chain joins TRBV6-5 and TRBJ2-5; D may be TRBD1 (7 bases). Trimming cost V 6 bases and J 5 bases, with 13 bases left between them. The CDR3 contains 13 residues. Per the germline V gene, CDR1 is MNHEY and CDR2 is SVGAGI. CDR3 sequence: CASREGARETQYF. CDR3 DNA sequence: TGTGCCAGCAGGGAGGGGGCCAGGGAGACCCAGTACTTC.

This clone was found once. V gene TRBV25-1 combines with J gene TRBJ2-2; no clear D gene. The CDR3 loop spans 14 amino acids. V shed 8 bases and J shed 6 bases, with 16 bases lying between them. Germline V gene lookup returns CDR1 MGHDK and CDR2 SYGVNS. Here the CDR3 DNA reads TGTGCCAGCTCGAACCTGGGCGCTGCCGGGGAGCTGTTTTTT. Encoded protein: CASSNLGAAGELFF. Drawing the rest from reference TRBV25-1 and TRBJ2-2, the complete variable domain is EADIYQTPRYLVIGTGKKITLECSQTMGHDKMYWYQQDPGMELHLIHYSYGVNSTEKGDLSSESTVSRIRTEHFPLTLESARPSHTSQYLCASSNLGAAGELFFGEGSRLTVL.

The chain carries TRBV7-2 and TRBJ2-7; possible D gene TRBD1, 6 bases. The V and J ends lost 5 bases and 3 bases respectively, with 20 bases between them. Germline V gene data show CDR1 as SGHTA and CDR2 as FQGNSA. The CDR3 has 16 residues. The CDR3 DNA is TGTGCCAGCAGCCCCCAGGGGAGCCTGGCGGGCTACGAGCAGTACTTC. It translates to CASSPQGSLAGYEQYF.

The gene calls are TRBV10-2 and TRBJ1-2, with D hard to call. Germline loops: CDR1 WSHSY, CDR2 SAAADI. V dropped 4 bases and J dropped 4 bases, with 13 bases sitting between them. The CDR3 has 14 amino acids. As DNA, the CDR3 is TGCGCCAGCAGTGGCGGAGGGTGGTTCTATGGCTACACCTTC. Its translation: CASSGGGWFYGYTF.

V usage is TRBV9 and J usage is TRBJ2-3, with TRBD2 identical over 9 bases. The CDR3 length is 18 residues. The J segment lost 2 bases and the V segment lost 0 bases, leaving 10 bases of the junction unmatched. Germline CDR1 reads SGDLS; CDR2 reads YYNGEE. The CDR3 loop is CASSVEASGISFTDTQYF. The CDR3 bases are TGTGCCAGCAGCGTAGAGGCTAGCGGGATCTCATTCACAGATACGCAGTATTTT.

This clone is deemed medium-sized (0.01 to 0.1%). The chain has TRBV27 and TRBJ2-2; possibly TRBD2 for D (7 bases). V gave up 7 bases and J gave up 5 bases, with 14 bases separating them. CDR3 length equals 14 residues. Germline loops: CDR1 MNHEY, CDR2 SMNVEV (reference sequence). CDR3 sequence (DNA): TGTGCCAGCAACTACAGGGAGGGGACCGGGGAGCTGTTTTTT. This encodes CASNYREGTGELFF.

The chain links TRBV2 to TRBJ2-3; 7 bases match TRBD2. Germline trimming cut 6 bases from V and 4 bases from J; bases unmatched to any gene: 7. Germline loops: CDR1 SNHLY, CDR2 FYNNEI. This CDR3 region has 14 residues. CDR3 nucleotides: TGTGCCAGCAGGTTAGCGGGTTTTCCAGATACGCAGTATTTT. Residues: CASRLAGFPDTQYF.

The chain couples TRBV11-1 to TRBJ1-1, with D unclear. CDR1 SGHAT and CDR2 FQDESV come from the germline V gene (reference sequence). With 1 base removed from V and 1 base from J, the gap between germline ends came to 7 bases. This CDR3 has 14 residues. CDR3 nucleotide sequence: TGTGCCAGCAGCTTAGGGGCATCGAACACTGAAGCTTTCTTT. The encoded protein is CASSLGASNTEAFF.

The chain has TRBV27 and TRBJ2-7, with 8 bases identical to TRBD2. CDR3 length equals 14 residues. The V gene's germline CDR1 is MNHEY and CDR2 SMNVEV (reference sequence). V was pared by 5 bases and J by 2 bases, with 5 bases of the junction left unmatched. The CDR3 DNA reads as TGTGCCAGCAGTCCTAGCGGGTACACCTACGAGCAGTACTTC. Translation gives CASSPSGYTYEQYF.

CDR3: CASSHTYYRGNEQYF. CDR3 coding DNA: TGTGCCAGCAGCCACACTTATTACAGGGGAAACGAGCAGTACTTC. The V call is TRBV16, the J call TRBJ2-7; 7 positions match TRBD1. J gave up 5 bases and V 3 bases, and 10 bases lay outside the gene matches. The CDR3 has 15 residues. Germline loops: CDR1 KGHSY, CDR2 FQNENV.

V and J are TRBV28 and TRBJ2-1; 14 bases are a match to TRBD2. Germline assignment: CDR1 MDHEN and CDR2 SYDVKM. This CDR3 spans 16 amino acids. V dropped 4 bases and J dropped 5; count of bases not matched to a gene: 4. The CDR3 nucleotides read TGTGCCAGCAGTTGGGTGGGACTAGCGGGAGACAATGAGCAGTTCTTC. It encodes CASSWVGLAGDNEQFF. Using reference TRBV28 and TRBJ2-1 for the parts outside the CDR3, the full variable domain is DVKVTQSSRYLVKRTGEKVFLECVQDMDHENMFWYRQDPGLGLRLIYFSYDVKMKEKGDIPEGYSVSREKKERFSLILESASTNQTSMYLCASSWVGLAGDNEQFFGPGTRLTVL.

This clone was counted a few times. The J gene is TRBJ2-1, the V gene TRBV15; D possibly corresponds to TRBD2 (5 bases). The CDR3 length is 16 residues. Trimming cost V 3 bases and J 1 base, with 13 bases left between them. Germline V gene data show CDR1 as LNHNV and CDR2 as YYDKDF (reference sequence). The CDR3 DNA reads TGTGCCACCAGCAGTCCCGAACGGGGTTCCTACAATGAGCAGTTCTTC. Translated: CATSSPERGSYNEQFF.

The chain uses TRBV28 and TRBJ2-7, with a weak D call TRBD2 (5 bases). Between the trimmed V and J ends, which lost 0 bases and 3 bases, there was a span of 18 bases. The CDR3 covers 17 residues. Germline lookup yields CDR1 MDHEN and CDR2 SYDVKM. For the CDR3, the DNA is TGTGCCAGCAGTTTATGTTTAGCGACCCTTCACCTCTACGAGCAGTACTTC. Protein product: CASSLCLATLHLYEQYF.